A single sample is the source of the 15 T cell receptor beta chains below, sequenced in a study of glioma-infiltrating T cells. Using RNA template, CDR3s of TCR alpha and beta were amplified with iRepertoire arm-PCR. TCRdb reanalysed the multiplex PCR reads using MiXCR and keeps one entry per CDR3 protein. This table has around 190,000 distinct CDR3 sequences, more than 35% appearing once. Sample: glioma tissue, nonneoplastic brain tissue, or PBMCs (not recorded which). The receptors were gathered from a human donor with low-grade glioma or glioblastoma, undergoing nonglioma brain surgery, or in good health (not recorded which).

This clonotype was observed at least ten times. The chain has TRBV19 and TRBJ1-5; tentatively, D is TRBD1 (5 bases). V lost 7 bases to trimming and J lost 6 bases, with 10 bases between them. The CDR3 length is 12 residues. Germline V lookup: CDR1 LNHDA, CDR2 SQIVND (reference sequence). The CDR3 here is CASTWGGQPQHF. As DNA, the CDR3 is TGTGCCAGTACTTGGGGGGGTCAGCCCCAGCATTTT.

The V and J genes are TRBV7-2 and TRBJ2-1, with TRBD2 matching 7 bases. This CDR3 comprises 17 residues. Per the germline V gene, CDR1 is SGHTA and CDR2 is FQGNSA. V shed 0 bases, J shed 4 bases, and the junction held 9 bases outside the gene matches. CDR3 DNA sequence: TGTGCCAGCAGCTTAGCAGGACGGGGAGGGAGGTACAATGAGCAGTTCTTC. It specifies CASSLAGRGGRYNEQFF.

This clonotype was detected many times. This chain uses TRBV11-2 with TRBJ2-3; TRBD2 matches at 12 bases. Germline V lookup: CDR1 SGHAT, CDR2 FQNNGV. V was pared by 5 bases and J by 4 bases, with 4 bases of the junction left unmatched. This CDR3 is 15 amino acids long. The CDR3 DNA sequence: TGTGCCAGCAGCAACGGACTAGCGGGATCAGATACGCAGTATTTT. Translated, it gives CASSNGLAGSDTQYF.

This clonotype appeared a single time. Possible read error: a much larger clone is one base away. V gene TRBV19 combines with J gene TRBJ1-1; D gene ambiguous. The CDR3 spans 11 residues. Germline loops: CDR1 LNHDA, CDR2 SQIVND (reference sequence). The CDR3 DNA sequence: TGTGCCAGTAATAAGTACACTGAAGATTTCTTT. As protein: CASNKYTEDFF.

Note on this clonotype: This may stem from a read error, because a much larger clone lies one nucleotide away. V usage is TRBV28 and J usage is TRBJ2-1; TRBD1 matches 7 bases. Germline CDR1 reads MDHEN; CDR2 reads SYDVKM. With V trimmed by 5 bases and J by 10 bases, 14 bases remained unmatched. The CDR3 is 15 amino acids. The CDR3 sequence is CASSTPGQSSYEQFF. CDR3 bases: TGTGCCAGCAGTACCCCGGGACAGAGCTCCTACGAGCAGTTCTTC.

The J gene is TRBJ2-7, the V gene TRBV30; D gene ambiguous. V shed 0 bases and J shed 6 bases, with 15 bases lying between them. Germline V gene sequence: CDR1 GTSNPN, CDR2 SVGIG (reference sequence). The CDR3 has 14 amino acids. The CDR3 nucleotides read TGTGCCTGGAGTGTACGAGTGACCCAACCCGAGCAGTACTTC. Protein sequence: CAWSVRVTQPEQYF. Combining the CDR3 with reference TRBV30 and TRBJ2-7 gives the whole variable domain SQTIHQWPATLVQPVGSPLSLECTVEGTSNPNLYWYRQAAGRGLQLLFYSVGIGQISSEVPQNLSASRPQDRQFILSSKKLLLSDSGFYLCAWSVRVTQPEQYFGPGTRLTVT.

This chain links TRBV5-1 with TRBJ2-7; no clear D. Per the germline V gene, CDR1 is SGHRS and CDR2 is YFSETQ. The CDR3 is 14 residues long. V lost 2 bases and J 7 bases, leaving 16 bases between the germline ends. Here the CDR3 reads CASSFTLGSGEQYF. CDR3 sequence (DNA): TGCGCCAGCAGCTTCACCCTGGGGTCTGGAGAGCAGTACTTC.

CDR3 amino acids: CASNQGQVHEQYF. Written as DNA, the CDR3 is TGTGCCAGCAACCAGGGGCAGGTCCACGAGCAGTACTTC. The genes are TRBV7-9 and TRBJ2-7, with D tentatively TRBD1 (6 bases). The V end was cut by 7 bases, the J end by 5 bases, with 15 bases between. CDR1 is SEHNR and CDR2 is FQNEAQ in the germline V gene (reference sequence). This CDR3 region has 13 residues.

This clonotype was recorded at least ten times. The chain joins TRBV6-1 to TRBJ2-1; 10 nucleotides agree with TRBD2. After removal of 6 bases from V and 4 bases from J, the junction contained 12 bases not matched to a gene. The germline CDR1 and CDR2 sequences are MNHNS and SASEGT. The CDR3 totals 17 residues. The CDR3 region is CASRPGLAVFSYNEQFF. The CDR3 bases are TGTGCCAGCAGACCCGGACTAGCGGTGTTCTCTTACAATGAGCAGTTCTTC.

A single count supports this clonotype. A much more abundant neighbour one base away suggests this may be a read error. The CDR3, as DNA: TGTGCCATCCGGGAAGTAATTAACTATGGCTACACCTTC. This codes for CAIREVINYGYTF. The chain recombines TRBV6-1 with TRBJ1-2; the D is unclear. The V and J ends lost 10 bases and 1 base respectively, with 13 bases between them. Germline CDR1 and CDR2: MNHNS and SASEGT. This CDR3 contains 13 residues.

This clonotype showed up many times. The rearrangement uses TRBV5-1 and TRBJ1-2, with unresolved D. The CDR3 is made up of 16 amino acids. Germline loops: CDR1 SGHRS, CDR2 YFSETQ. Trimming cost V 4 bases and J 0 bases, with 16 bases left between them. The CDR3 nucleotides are TGCGCCAGCAGCGAGGGTCCCCTCTCAGCTAACTATGGCTACACCTTC. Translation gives CASSEGPLSANYGYTF.

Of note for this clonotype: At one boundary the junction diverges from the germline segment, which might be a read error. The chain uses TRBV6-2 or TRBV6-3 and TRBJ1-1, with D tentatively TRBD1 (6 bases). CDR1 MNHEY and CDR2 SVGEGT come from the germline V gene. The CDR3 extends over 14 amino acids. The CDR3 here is CASSATQGNTEASF. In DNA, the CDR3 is TGTGCCAGCAGTGCAACTCAGGGGAACACTGAAGCTTCCTTT.

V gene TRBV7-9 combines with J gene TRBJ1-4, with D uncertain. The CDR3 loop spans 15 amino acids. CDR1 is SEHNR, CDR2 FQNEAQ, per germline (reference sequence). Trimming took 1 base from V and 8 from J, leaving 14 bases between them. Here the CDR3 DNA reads TGTGCCAGCAGCTTAGGGGCAGGCCCAACCGAAAAACTGTTTTTT. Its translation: CASSLGAGPTEKLFF.

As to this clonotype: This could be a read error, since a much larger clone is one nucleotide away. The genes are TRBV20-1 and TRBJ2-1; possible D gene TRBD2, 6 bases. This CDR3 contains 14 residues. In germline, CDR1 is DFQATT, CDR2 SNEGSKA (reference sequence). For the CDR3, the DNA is TGCAGTGCTACCTTTAGCCGGCGGGGAGTTGAGCAGCTCTTC. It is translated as CSATFSRRGVEQLF.

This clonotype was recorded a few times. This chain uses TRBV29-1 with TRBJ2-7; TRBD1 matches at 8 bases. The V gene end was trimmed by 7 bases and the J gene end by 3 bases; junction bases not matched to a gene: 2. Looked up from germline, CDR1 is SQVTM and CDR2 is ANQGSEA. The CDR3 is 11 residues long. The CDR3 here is CSGGTGYEQYF. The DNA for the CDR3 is TGCAGCGGAGGGACAGGCTACGAGCAGTACTTC.